This is a list of T cell receptor beta chains from one sample in a study of technical replicates of blood from a handful of donors. TCRdb keeps only in-frame clones here, not all; method: immunoSEQ multiplex PCR. This sample yields 50,000 or so clones, of which approximately 90% are seen a single time; about 3.9% belongs to the top ten. Sequencing input: PBMCs. The receptors derive from a human donor in good health. Some clones in this sample may be carry-over from other donors' samples. Each CDR3 is given with its conserved first and last residue. Each record gives: V gene, J gene, CDR3 length, CDR3 protein.

TRBV7-9	TRBJ1-1	13	CASRAGSNTEAFF
TRBV4-3	TRBJ1-4	15	CASSQDWGRGEKLFF
TRBV7-9	TRBJ1-2	15	CASSRGQAPAYGYTF
TRBV4-1	TRBJ2-2	14	CASSQVQGFGELFF
TRBV6-6	TRBJ1-1	14	CASTQGRGNTEAFF
TRBV27	TRBJ2-7	15	CASSPLAVSSYEQYF
TRBV5-1	TRBJ2-2	16	CASGETGGVYAGELFF
TRBV7-6	TRBJ2-7	16	CASSPNSGGGPLEQYF
TRBV6-5	TRBJ1-1	13	CASSYSGRESAFF
TRBV19	TRBJ1-1	14	CASSLGQGRTEAFF
TRBV5-6	TRBJ2-5	15	CASSPEHWGEETQYF
TRBV28	TRBJ2-3	18	CASSLFLSTSGSTDTQYF
TRBV6-5	TRBJ1-1	13	CASSDRVGTEAFF
TRBV5-1	TRBJ2-5	14	CASSSTGLRETQYF
TRBV19	TRBJ1-1	12	CASSMLAGVAFF
TRBV7-2	TRBJ1-6	13	CASSDRGDSPLHF
TRBV5-6	TRBJ1-3	14	CASSGGTVQNTIYF
TRBV30	TRBJ1-2	14	CAWSDNSMAYGYTF
TRBV4-1	TRBJ2-5	16	CASSQVNLGLAETQYF
TRBV29-1	TRBJ1-3	15	CSVGRLPGSGNTIYF
TRBV27	TRBJ1-2	14	CASSFQGPNYGYTF
TRBV5-8	TRBJ1-5	14	CASTPQVSNQPQHF
TRBV5-1	TRBJ2-6	14	CASCEGPGANVLTF
TRBV7-6	TRBJ2-7	14	CASSLGDSAYEQYF
TRBV30	TRBJ2-7	15	CAWSLDTGGRYEQYF
TRBV7-2	TRBJ2-1	15	CASSLSGGPTREQFF
TRBV7-2	TRBJ2-7	14	CASSLSEGGGEQYF
TRBV6-1	TRBJ1-4	15	CAAGTTPSRNEKLFF
TRBV5-8	TRBJ1-6	13	CASRRERNSPLHF
TRBV4-3	TRBJ2-1	13	CASSQVAGLEQFF
TRBV19	TRBJ2-1	15	CASNPRDTSYNEQFF
TRBV15	TRBJ2-7	14	CATSRDTSSREQYF
TRBV11-2	TRBJ2-7	15	CASSLNTGDSYEQYF
TRBV19	TRBJ1-1	15	CASSTAQGGNTEAFF
TRBV7-2	TRBJ2-7	16	CASSPVSGTGSYEQYF
TRBV6-5	TRBJ2-2	15	CASSSGTGGTGELFF
TRBV4-1	TRBJ2-2	17	CASSDFRGQGRTGELFF
TRBV5-1	TRBJ2-5	16	CASSLGTSGGQETQYF
TRBV25-1	TRBJ1-1	13	CASSVTGGTEAFF
TRBV5-1	TRBJ1-2	14	CASSPDRPHYGYTF
TRBV19	TRBJ1-5	14	CASSTSGSAQPQHF
TRBV5-1	TRBJ2-1	14	CASSLAKRGVEQFF
TRBV7-3	TRBJ1-2	13	CASSRTGGDGYTF